This record covers a single TCR beta chain. Antigen specificity is unknown. V shed 6 bases and J 4 bases; nucleotides not matched to a gene: 5. The CDR3 extends over 13 amino acids. The germline V gene has CDR1 SQVTM and CDR2 ANQGSEA. A second about 6 to 11 cycle PCR used barcoded and J-beta primers. TCRdb passed the 5' RACE reads through MiXCR, listing each CDR3 protein once. The top ten hold roughly 23% of the sample, which has about a million distinct CDR3 sequences, about 51% seen once. The data originate from a study of blood T cells in healthy people across ages. Findings and caveats of the study: Naive T cell percentage showed a strong correlation with the diversity of TCR beta. Greater diversity and more naive CD4+ cells were seen in long-lived donors than in aged donors. Unsorted PBMCs prevented conclusive naive versus antigen-experienced comparison.

Total RNA, at least 5.5 micrograms per sample, came from PBMCs. The receptor was isolated from a woman aged 60-70 years in good health. The sample consisted of blood. This rearrangement joins TRBV29-1 to TRBJ2-3, with 9 bases lining up with TRBD1. CDR3 sequence: CSVDRGRADTQYF. CDR3 sequence (DNA): TGCAGCGTCGACAGGGGGAGAGCAGATACGCAGTATTTT.